This T cell receptor beta chain emerged from a study of identical twins. Everyone who gave samples was a healthy Caucasian. V shed 1 base and J shed 3 bases, with 7 bases lying between them. Germline CDR1 reads LNHNV; CDR2 reads YYDKDF (reference sequence). The CDR3 covers 14 residues. At least ten counts were recorded for this clonotype. From the 5' RACE reads, TCRdb called clonotypes with MiXCR, one entry per CDR3 protein. The sample has about 890,000 distinct CDR3 sequences, roughly an eighth seen once. The same sample was also used in a study of yellow fever vaccine responses in identical twins.

Sequenced sample: PBMCs. The chain uses TRBV15 and TRBJ2-4; tentative D call: TRBD2 (6 bases). The receptor comes from a woman between 18 and 29 years old in good health. The CDR3 coding sequence is TGTGCCACCAGCAGAGCGGGGGTCAAAAACATTCAGTACTTC. This gives the protein CATSRAGVKNIQYF.